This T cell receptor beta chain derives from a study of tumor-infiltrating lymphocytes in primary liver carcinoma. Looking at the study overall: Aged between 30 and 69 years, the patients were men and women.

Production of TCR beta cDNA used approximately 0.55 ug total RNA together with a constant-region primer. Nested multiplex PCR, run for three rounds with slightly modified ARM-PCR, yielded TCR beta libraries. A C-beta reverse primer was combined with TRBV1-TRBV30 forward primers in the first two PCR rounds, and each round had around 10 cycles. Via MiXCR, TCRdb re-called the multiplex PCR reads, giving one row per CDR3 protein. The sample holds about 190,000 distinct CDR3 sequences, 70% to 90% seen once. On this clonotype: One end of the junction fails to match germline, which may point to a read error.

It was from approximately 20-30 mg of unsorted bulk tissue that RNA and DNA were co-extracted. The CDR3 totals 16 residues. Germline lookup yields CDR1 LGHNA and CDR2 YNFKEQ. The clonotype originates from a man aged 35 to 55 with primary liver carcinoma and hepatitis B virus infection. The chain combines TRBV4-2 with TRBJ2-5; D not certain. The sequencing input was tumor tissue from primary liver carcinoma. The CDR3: CASSHVHPDVQVTQYF. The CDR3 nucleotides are TGTGCAAGCAGCCACGTTCACCCGGACGTACAAGTGACCCAGTACTTC.